The 2 T cell receptor beta chains reported below all come from one sample, sequenced in a study of T cell repertoires in cytomegalovirus infection. TCRdb redid the calling of the reads with MiXCR, one entry per CDR3 protein. In the table there are some 920,000 distinct CDR3 sequences, 30% to 40% of which are singletons. No antigen has been identified for these receptors. The material sequenced was cultured CD8+ T cells from PBMCs, taken from culture after CMV antigen stimulation. The source is a human donor in good health (CMV status not recorded). Some clones in this sample may be carry-over from other donors' samples.

As regards this clonotype: A much larger clonotype is one base distant, so this may be a read error. The chain combines TRBV27 with TRBJ1-1; tentatively, D is TRBD1 (6 bases). CDR3 length: 13 amino acids. The V and J ends lost 8 bases and 0 bases respectively, with 10 bases between them. Germline V gene data show CDR1 as MNHEY and CDR2 as SMNVEV (reference sequence). CDR3 region: CASRDKVNTEAFF. The CDR3 DNA reads TGTGCCAGCCGGGACAAAGTGAACACTGAAGCTTTCTTT.

The rearrangement joins TRBV11-2 to TRBJ1-6, with D perhaps matching TRBD1 (6 bases). Germline V CDR1 and CDR2: SGHAT, FQNNGV. V dropped 6 bases and J dropped 7 bases, with 19 bases sitting between them. There are 16 residues in the CDR3. Here the CDR3 reads CASRVGKEGGNSPLHF. The DNA for the CDR3 is TGTGCCAGCAGGGTTGGAAAAGAAGGGGGAAATTCACCCCTCCACTTT.